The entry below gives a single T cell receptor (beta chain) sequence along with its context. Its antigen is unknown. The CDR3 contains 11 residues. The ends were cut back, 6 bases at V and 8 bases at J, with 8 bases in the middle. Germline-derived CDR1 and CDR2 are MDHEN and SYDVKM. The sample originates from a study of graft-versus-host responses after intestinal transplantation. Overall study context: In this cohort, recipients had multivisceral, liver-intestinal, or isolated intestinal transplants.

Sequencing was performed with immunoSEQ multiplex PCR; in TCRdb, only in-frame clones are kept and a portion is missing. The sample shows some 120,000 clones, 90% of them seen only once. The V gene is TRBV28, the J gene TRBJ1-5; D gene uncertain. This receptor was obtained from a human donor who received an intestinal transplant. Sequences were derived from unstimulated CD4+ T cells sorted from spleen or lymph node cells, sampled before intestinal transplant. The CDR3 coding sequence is TGTGCCAGCAGATCCCAGGAGCCCCAGCATTTT. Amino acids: CASRSQEPQHF.